The entry below gives a single T cell receptor beta chain sequence along with its context. Germline V gives CDR1 SGHRS, CDR2 YFSETQ. The CDR3 consists of 14 residues. Trimming removed 2 bases from V and 4 bases from J, with 12 bases in between. This sample was taken from a study of shared clonotypes between healthy human individuals. All donors qualified as healthy HIV-negative adults and had experienced no recent acute infections or vaccinations. Here immunoSEQ multiplex PCR was the method, and the copy in TCRdb shows in-frame clones only, minus some. This table holds 2,500,000 or so clones, approximately 93% found once.

The chain has TRBV5-1 and TRBJ1-1; possibly TRBD1 for D (5 bases). The TCR originated in a man aged 18-30 years in good health. Some clones in this sample may be carry-over from other donors' samples. Sequenced input: naive CD4+ T cells from PBMCs. Subset noted: CD45RA+ positively selected. CDR3: CASSLGAGSTEAFF. CDR3 in DNA: TGCGCCAGCAGCTTAGGGGCGGGGAGCACTGAAGCTTTCTTT.